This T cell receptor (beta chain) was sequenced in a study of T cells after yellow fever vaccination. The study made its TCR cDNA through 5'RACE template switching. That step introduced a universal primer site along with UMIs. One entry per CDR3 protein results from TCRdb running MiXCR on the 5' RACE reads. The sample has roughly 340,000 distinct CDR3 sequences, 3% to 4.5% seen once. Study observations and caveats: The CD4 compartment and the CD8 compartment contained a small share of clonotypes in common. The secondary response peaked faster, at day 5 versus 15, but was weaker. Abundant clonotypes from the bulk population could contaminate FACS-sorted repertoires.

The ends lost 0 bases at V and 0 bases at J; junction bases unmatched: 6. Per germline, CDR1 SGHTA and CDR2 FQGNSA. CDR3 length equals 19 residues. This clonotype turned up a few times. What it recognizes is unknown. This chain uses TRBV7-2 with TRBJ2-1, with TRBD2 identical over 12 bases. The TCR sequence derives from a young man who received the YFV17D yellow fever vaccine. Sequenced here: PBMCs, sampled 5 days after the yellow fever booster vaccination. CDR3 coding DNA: TGTGCCAGCAGCTTAGCACCTAGCGGGGGGGATAGCTCCTACAATGAGCAGTTCTTC. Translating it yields CASSLAPSGGDSSYNEQFF.